This TCR beta chain appears in the sequencing data of a study of blood T cell repertoires in COVID-19. Across the whole study: Samples of COVID-19 (acute and convalescent) were obtained from the United States, Italy and Spain.

Recruits, aged roughly 18 to 100 years, lived in 25 or so US areas. Participants reported their clinical history, and cohort assignment relied on those reports. As processed by the authors: Amplifying reference gene primers gave estimates of nucleated cell counts. Only in-frame clones appear in the TCRdb table, and some are missing; sequencing was by immunoSEQ multiplex PCR. The DNA gave D and trimming, while V, J and clone size come from that table. The repertoire consists of fewer than 450,000 clones, with 88% occurring once and the leading ten covering approximately 2.1%. V was trimmed by 0 bases and J by 4 bases, leaving 11 bases between them. This CDR3 is built from 14 residues. CDR1 is SGHRS and CDR2 is YFSETQ in the germline V gene.

This sequence originates from a woman aged 40 to 50 with acute COVID-19. Sequenced sample: PBMCs or T cells enriched from blood (not recorded which). The J gene is TRBJ2-7, the V gene TRBV5-1, with a possible D match to TRBD1 (5 bases). In DNA form, the CDR3 reads TGCGCCAGCAGCTTGGAACAGGTGCTGTACGAGCAGTACTTC. Translating it yields CASSLEQVLYEQYF.